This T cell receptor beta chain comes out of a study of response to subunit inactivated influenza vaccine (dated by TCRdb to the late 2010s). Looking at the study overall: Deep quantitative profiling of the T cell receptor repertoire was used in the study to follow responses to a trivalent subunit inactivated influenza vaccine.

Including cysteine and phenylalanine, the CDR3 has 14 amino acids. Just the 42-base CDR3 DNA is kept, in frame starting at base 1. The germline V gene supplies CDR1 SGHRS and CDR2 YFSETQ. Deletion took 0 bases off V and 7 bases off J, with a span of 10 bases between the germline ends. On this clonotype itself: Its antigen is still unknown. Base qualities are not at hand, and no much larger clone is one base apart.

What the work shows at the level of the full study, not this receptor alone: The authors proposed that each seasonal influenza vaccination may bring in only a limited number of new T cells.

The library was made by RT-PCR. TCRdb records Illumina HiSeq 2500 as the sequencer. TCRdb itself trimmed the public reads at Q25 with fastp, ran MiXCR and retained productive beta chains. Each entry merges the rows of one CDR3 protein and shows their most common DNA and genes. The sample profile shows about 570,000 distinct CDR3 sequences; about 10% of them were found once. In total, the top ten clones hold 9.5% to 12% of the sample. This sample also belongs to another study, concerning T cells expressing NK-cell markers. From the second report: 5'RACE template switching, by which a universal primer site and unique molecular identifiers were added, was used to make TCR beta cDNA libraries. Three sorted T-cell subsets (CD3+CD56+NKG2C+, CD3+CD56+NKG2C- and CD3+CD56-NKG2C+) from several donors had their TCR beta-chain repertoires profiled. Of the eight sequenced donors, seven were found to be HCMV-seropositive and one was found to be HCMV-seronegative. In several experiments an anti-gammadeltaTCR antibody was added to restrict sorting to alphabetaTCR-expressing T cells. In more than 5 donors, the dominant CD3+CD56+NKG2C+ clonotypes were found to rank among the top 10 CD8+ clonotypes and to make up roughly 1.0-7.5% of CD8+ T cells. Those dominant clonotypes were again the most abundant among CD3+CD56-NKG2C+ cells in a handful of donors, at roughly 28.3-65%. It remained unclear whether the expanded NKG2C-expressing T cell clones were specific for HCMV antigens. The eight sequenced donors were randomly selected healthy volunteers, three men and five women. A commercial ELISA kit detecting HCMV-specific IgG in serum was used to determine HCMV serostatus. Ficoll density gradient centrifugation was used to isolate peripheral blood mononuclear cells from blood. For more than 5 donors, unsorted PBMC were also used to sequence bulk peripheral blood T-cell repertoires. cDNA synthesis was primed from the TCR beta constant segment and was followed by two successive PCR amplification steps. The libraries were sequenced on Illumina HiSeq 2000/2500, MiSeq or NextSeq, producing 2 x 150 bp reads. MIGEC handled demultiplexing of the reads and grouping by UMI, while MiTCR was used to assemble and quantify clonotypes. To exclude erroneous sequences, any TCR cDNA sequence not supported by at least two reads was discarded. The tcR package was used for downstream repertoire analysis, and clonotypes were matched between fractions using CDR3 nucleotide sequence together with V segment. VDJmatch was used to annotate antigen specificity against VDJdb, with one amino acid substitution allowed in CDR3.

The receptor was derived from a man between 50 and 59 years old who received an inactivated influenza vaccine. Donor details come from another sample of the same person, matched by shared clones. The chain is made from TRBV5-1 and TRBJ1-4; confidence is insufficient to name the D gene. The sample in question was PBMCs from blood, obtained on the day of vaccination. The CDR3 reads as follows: CASSLARPSEKLFF. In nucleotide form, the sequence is TGCGCCAGCAGCTTGGCCAGACCGTCTGAAAAACTGTTTTTT.